Each of the 32 T cell receptor beta chains below was sequenced from the same sample in a study of cytomegalovirus exposure and HLA in healthy donors. Amplification used 60 Vbeta primers and 13 Jbeta primers. Only in-frame clones appear in the TCRdb table, and some are missing; sequencing was by immunoSEQ multiplex PCR. The sample lists roughly 98,000 clones; around 77% were seen once. Input material: PBMCs. The receptor source for this set is a man aged 40-49 years in good health and CMV-seronegative.

V usage is TRBV28 and J usage is TRBJ2-7, with 7 positions matching TRBD1. Germline V CDR1 and CDR2: MDHEN, SYDVKM. V was clipped by 7 bases and J by 2 bases; unmatched bases: 8. The CDR3 extends over 14 amino acids. As DNA, the CDR3 is TGTGCCAGCATCGACCCGGGACAGCCCTACGAGCAGTACTTC. Translated, it gives CASIDPGQPYEQYF.

This rearrangement joins TRBV5-1 to TRBJ2-3; D might be TRBD2 (5 bases). Trimming took off 10 bases at V and 2 bases at J, with 17 bases between the two ends. The CDR3 runs to 14 residues. CDR1 SGHRS and CDR2 YFSETQ come from the germline V gene. The CDR3 loop reads CASRVSGNTDTQYF. The CDR3 DNA is TGCGCCTCCCGGGTCAGCGGCAACACAGATACGCAGTATTTT. Drawing the rest from reference TRBV5-1 and TRBJ2-3, the complete variable domain is KAGVTQTPRYLIKTRGQQVTLSCSPISGHRSVSWYQQTPGQGLQFLFEYFSETQRNKGNFPGRFSGRQFSNSRSEMNVSTLELGDSALYLCASRVSGNTDTQYFGPGTRLTVL.

This clone showed up just once. This chain joins TRBV28 and TRBJ1-5; D may be TRBD1 (5 bases). CDR3 size: 13 residues. From germline, CDR1 is MDHEN and CDR2 SYDVKM. The V end was cut by 5 bases, the J end by 11 bases, with 16 bases between. CDR3 coding DNA: TGTGCCAGCAGTACAGGACCCCCATCGGCCCAGCATTTT. Encoded protein: CASSTGPPSAQHF.

This clone has a handful of counts. The V gene is TRBV6-5, the J gene TRBJ2-2; a weak D match, TRBD2 (5 bases). The CDR3 has 13 amino acids. Trimming left V 2 bases short and J 8 bases short, with 9 bases between. The germline V gene encodes CDR1 MNHEY and CDR2 SVGAGI. The CDR3, as DNA: TGTGCCAGCAGTTACACACTAGGAGGGGAGCTGTTTTTT. This gives the protein CASSYTLGGELFF.

The chain employs TRBV29-1 and TRBJ1-5; D is uncertain. Germline V gene sequence: CDR1 SQVTM, CDR2 ANQGSEA. The germline V and J ends were trimmed by 1 base and 7 bases, with 14 bases remaining between them. There are 14 residues in the CDR3. The chain's CDR3 is CSVEVPGVGQPQHF. The CDR3, as DNA: TGCAGCGTTGAAGTACCGGGAGTTGGACAGCCCCAGCATTTT.

The gene calls are TRBV5-6 and TRBJ2-3, with 8 bases matching TRBD1. This CDR3 contains 14 residues. V was clipped by 4 bases and J by 3 bases; unmatched bases: 4. Looked up from germline, CDR1 is SGHDT and CDR2 is YYEEEE. The CDR3 bases are TGTGCCAGCAGCCAGACAGGGGAAACAGATACGCAGTATTTT. Amino acid sequence: CASSQTGETDTQYF. The full variable domain, its missing parts supplied by reference TRBV5-6 and TRBJ2-3, is DAGVTQSPTHLIKTRGQQVTLRCSPKSGHDTVSWYQQALGQGPQFIFQYYEEEERQRGNFPDRFSGHQFPNYSSELNVNALLLGDSALYLCASSQTGETDTQYFGPGTRLTVL.

This chain uses TRBV7-2 with TRBJ2-5; the match to TRBD2 covers 12 bases. The CDR3 contains 17 residues. V dropped 0 bases and J dropped 4; count of bases not matched to a gene: 6. CDR1 is SGHTA, CDR2 FQGNSA, per germline. This chain's CDR3 is CASSLAVGLAGRETQYF. The CDR3 DNA is TGTGCCAGCAGCTTAGCGGTAGGACTAGCGGGGAGAGAGACCCAGTACTTC.

This clone was detected a few times. This sequence joins TRBV11-3 and TRBJ1-1; no firm D call. The germline V gene encodes CDR1 SGHNT and CDR2 YENEEA. The V gene lost 5 bases and the J gene lost 0 bases, with 7 bases spanning the gap. The CDR3 has 13 amino acids. The CDR3 reads CASSQLMNTEAFF. The CDR3 DNA is TGTGCCAGCAGCCAGTTAATGAACACTGAAGCTTTCTTT.

This rearrangement joins TRBV27 to TRBJ2-1; 7 bases align to TRBD1. The CDR3 extends over 15 amino acids. V shed 7 bases and J 8 bases; nucleotides not matched to a gene: 14. Germline CDR1 MNHEY, CDR2 SMNVEV (reference sequence). As DNA, the CDR3 is TGTGCCAGCACTCTCGGGCAGGGGGTCGGGGATGAGCAGTTCTTC. The encoded protein is CASTLGQGVGDEQFF.

The chain combines TRBV5-8 with TRBJ1-1, with D perhaps matching TRBD1 (6 bases). The CDR3 contains 15 residues. Per germline, CDR1 SGHTS and CDR2 YDEGEE. Deletions cut 3 bases from V and 12 bases from J, with 24 bases between. CDR3 DNA: TGTGCCAGCAGCTCTATCCAGGGGATGCAGACAAGATCTTTCTTT. Translating gives CASSSIQGMQTRSFF.

This chain uses TRBV5-4 with TRBJ1-2; TRBD1 aligns across 7 bases. Trimming at V came to 3 bases and at J to 7 bases, leaving 3 bases not matched to a gene. The CDR3 is 12 amino acids. Germline values: CDR1 SGHNT, CDR2 YYREEE (reference sequence). CDR3 coding DNA: TGTGCCAGCAGCTCGACAGGGTTTGGCTACACCTTC. Amino acid sequence: CASSSTGFGYTF.

CDR3 sequence reads: CSAYTLEAFF. CDR3 DNA: TGCAGTGCTTACACCCTTGAAGCTTTCTTT. This chain joins TRBV20-1 and TRBJ1-1; D is unclear. V was cut by 5 bases and J by 7 bases, with 8 bases left in between. CDR3 size: 10 residues. Germline CDR1 is DFQATT and CDR2 is SNEGSKA (reference sequence).

This sequence joins TRBV5-1 and TRBJ2-2, with 8 bases identical to TRBD2. After removal of 5 bases from V and 4 bases from J, the junction contained 4 bases not matched to a gene. The CDR3 has 14 residues. Germline CDR1 and CDR2: SGHRS and YFSETQ. The CDR3 reads CASSKSGSTGELFF. In nucleotides, the CDR3 is TGCGCCAGCAGTAAAAGCGGGAGCACCGGGGAGCTGTTTTTT.

V gene TRBV10-3 combines with J gene TRBJ1-1; TRBD1 agrees at 10 bases. After removal of 6 bases from V and 3 bases from J, the junction contained 10 bases not matched to a gene. The CDR3 contains 16 residues. The germline gives CDR1 ENHRY, CDR2 SYGVKD. The CDR3 coding sequence is TGTGCCATCAGGGATCCGGACAGGGGGGTCGACACTGAAGCTTTCTTT. Encoded protein: CAIRDPDRGVDTEAFF.

The chain is built from TRBV5-4 and TRBJ1-6; D perhaps matches TRBD1 (6 bases). Germline V CDR1 and CDR2: SGHNT, YYREEE (reference sequence). V lost 0 bases, J lost 5 bases, and 12 bases lay in between. CDR3 length equals 16 residues. CDR3 sequence: CASSLAPRGNNSPLHF. The CDR3 region has the DNA TGTGCCAGCAGCTTGGCCCCCAGGGGTAATAATTCACCCCTCCACTTT.

V and J are TRBV12-2 and TRBJ1-1; TRBD1 is the table's D call, not checked against the DNA. TRBV12-2 is designated a pseudogene. The CDR3 is made up of 14 amino acids. For the CDR3, the DNA is TGTGCAAGTCGCCCAGGTGGCAGGGGCACTGAAGCTTTCTTT. The encoded protein is CASRPGGRGTEAFF.

This clone turned up a few times. CDR3 protein: CASSFFSGQGTFYEQYF. The CDR3 DNA is TGTGCCAGCAGCTTTTTCTCGGGACAGGGGACATTTTACGAGCAGTACTTC. The chain combines TRBV7-9 with TRBJ2-7; 10 bases match TRBD1. The J segment lost 4 bases and the V segment lost 3 bases, leaving 12 bases of the junction unmatched. Germline V lookup: CDR1 SEHNR, CDR2 FQNEAQ (reference sequence). The CDR3 consists of 17 residues.

This chain connects TRBV7-3 to TRBJ1-5; D may be TRBD1 (6 bases). The CDR3 contains 14 residues. V gave up 5 bases and J gave up 6 bases, with 14 bases separating them. Germline lookup yields CDR1 SGHTA and CDR2 FQGTGA. Here the CDR3 reads CASSPTGPGQPQHF. CDR3 DNA sequence: TGTGCCAGCAGCCCTACAGGGCCCGGTCAGCCCCAGCATTTT.

The V and J genes are TRBV29-1 and TRBJ2-5; D unresolved. Trimming removed 2 bases from V and 1 base from J, with 8 bases in between. From germline, CDR1 is SQVTM and CDR2 ANQGSEA. The CDR3 has 13 amino acids. The DNA of the CDR3 is TGCAGCGTTGAATTTTCAGGCCAAGAGACCCAGTACTTC. Translating it yields CSVEFSGQETQYF.

The chain links TRBV21-1 to TRBJ1-5; no check of the table's D call, TRBD1, against the DNA was made. TRBV21-1 is described as a pseudogene. The CDR3 spans 17 residues. CDR3 in amino acids: CASSNISPGRGGQPQHF. CDR3 nucleotides: TGTGCCAGCAGCAATATCTCCCCTGGGAGAGGGGGTCAGCCCCAGCATTTT.

The rearrangement joins TRBV30 to TRBJ2-2; TRBD2 might be the D (5 bases). Trimming stripped 7 bases from V and 2 bases from J, with 14 bases between. The CDR3 loop spans 14 amino acids. The V gene's germline CDR1 is GTSNPN and CDR2 SVGIG (reference sequence). The CDR3 nucleotides are TGTGCCTCACGAGTAGCGCGAAACACCGGGGAGCTGTTTTTT. This encodes CASRVARNTGELFF. Full variable domain (outside the CDR3, taken from reference TRBV30 and TRBJ2-2): SQTIHQWPATLVQPVGSPLSLECTVEGTSNPNLYWYRQAAGRGLQLLFYSVGIGQISSEVPQNLSASRPQDRQFILSSKKLLLSDSGFYLCASRVARNTGELFFGEGSRLTVL.

The chain couples TRBV7-8 to TRBJ2-1; tentatively, D is TRBD2 (5 bases). Germline V gene data show CDR1 as SGHVS and CDR2 as FQNEAQ. V lost 2 bases to trimming and J lost 9 bases, with 23 bases between them. CDR3 length: 17 amino acids. In nucleotides, the CDR3 is TGTGCCAGCAGCTTACGGGATCCCCCCGGTAAGTCTGTTGAGCAGTTCTTC. Its translation: CASSLRDPPGKSVEQFF.

This clone has a single count. This chain joins TRBV18 and TRBJ2-7, with 7 bases matching TRBD1. V shed 6 bases and J 0 bases; nucleotides not matched to a gene: 5. The CDR3 length is 14 residues. Germline CDR1 reads KGHSH; CDR2 reads LQKENI. CDR3 amino acids: CASSKDRRSYEQYF. The CDR3 region has the DNA TGTGCCAGCTCCAAGGACAGGCGCTCCTACGAGCAGTACTTC.

The chain uses TRBV10-3 and TRBJ2-1; possibly TRBD1 for D (5 bases). The V and J ends lost 3 bases and 0 bases respectively, with 12 bases between them. The CDR3 is 16 amino acids. Germline V lookup: CDR1 ENHRY, CDR2 SYGVKD. The CDR3 loop is CAISDQGFSSYNEQFF. Written as DNA, the CDR3 is TGTGCCATCAGTGACCAGGGATTCAGCTCCTACAATGAGCAGTTCTTC.

The chain has TRBV6-4 and TRBJ2-1; D is possibly TRBD1 (5 bases). The V end lost 5 bases, the J end lost 0 bases, and 8 bases lay between the germline ends. Germline-derived CDR1 and CDR2 are MRHNA and SNTAGT. The CDR3 is 14 amino acids. The CDR3 is CASSSTDSYNEQFF. Here the CDR3 DNA reads TGTGCCAGCAGTTCGACAGACTCCTACAATGAGCAGTTCTTC.

This clone was observed a handful of times. J is TRBJ1-5 and V is TRBV19, with no clear D. The CDR3 spans 14 residues. Deletions cut 5 bases from V and 7 bases from J, with 15 bases between. Per germline, CDR1 LNHDA and CDR2 SQIVND (reference sequence). CDR3 amino acids: CASSSGSLGQPQHF. In DNA form, the CDR3 reads TGTGCCAGTAGTTCGGGATCTCTCGGACAGCCCCAGCATTTT. Filled out from reference TRBV19 and TRBJ1-5, the complete variable domain reads DGGITQSPKYLFRKEGQNVTLSCEQNLNHDAMYWYRQDPGQGLRLIYYSQIVNDFQKGDIAEGYSVSREKKESFPLTVTSAQKNPTAFYLCASSSGSLGQPQHFGDGTRLSIL.

The chain employs TRBV5-1 and TRBJ2-1, with 8 bases that match TRBD2. V shed 4 bases and J 10 bases; nucleotides not matched to a gene: 13. CDR3 size: 15 residues. CDR1 and CDR2 (germline): SGHRS, YFSETQ. The chain's CDR3 is CASSVNGRATYEQFF. The CDR3 coding sequence is TGCGCCAGCAGCGTGAACGGGAGGGCCACCTACGAGCAGTTCTTC.

The chain links TRBV13 to TRBJ1-3; tentative D call: TRBD1 (5 bases). CDR1 and CDR2 (germline): PRHDT, FYEKMQ (reference sequence). Trimming pared 2 bases from V and 3 bases from J, leaving 20 bases between. The CDR3 runs 18 residues. CDR3 sequence (DNA): TGTGCCAGCAGCTTAAACTGGCGGGGGATTCAGAATGGAAACACCATATATTTT. Translation gives CASSLNWRGIQNGNTIYF. Drawing the rest from reference TRBV13 and TRBJ1-3, the complete variable domain is AAGVIQSPRHLIKEKRETATLKCYPIPRHDTVYWYQQGPGQDPQFLISFYEKMQSDKGSIPDRFSAQQFSDYHSELNMSSLELGDSALYFCASSLNWRGIQNGNTIYFGEGSWLTVV.

Details on this clone: Germline and junction disagree at one end, which may indicate a read error. The CDR3 DNA reads as TGTGCTAGCAGCTTAAACTACAGGGGGCGAGGGGAGACCCAGTACTTC. Its protein is CASSLNYRGRGETQYF. This chain links TRBV7-7 with TRBJ2-5, with 9 bases identical to TRBD1. Looked up from germline, CDR1 is SSHAT and CDR2 is FNYEAQ (reference sequence). The CDR3 runs 16 residues.

This clone was picked up a small number of times. The chain is built from TRBV6-1 and TRBJ2-3; tentative D call: TRBD2 (5 bases). CDR3 length: 16 residues. Trimming pared 2 bases from V and 6 bases from J, leaving 18 bases between. Germline V gene sequence: CDR1 MNHNS, CDR2 SASEGT. CDR3 sequence (DNA): TGTGCCAGCAGTGAAAGTGTCGGGGTTGGCGGGGATACGCAGTATTTT. It translates to CASSESVGVGGDTQYF.

The V call is TRBV6-1, the J call TRBJ1-2; 8 nucleotides agree with TRBD1. With V trimmed by 0 bases and J by 8 bases, 8 bases remained unmatched. The CDR3 contains 15 residues. The germline V gene has CDR1 MNHNS and CDR2 SASEGT. Written as DNA, the CDR3 is TGTGCCAGCAGTGAAGCCTCGGGACAGGTCTACGGCTACACCTTC. Amino acids: CASSEASGQVYGYTF.

The gene calls are TRBV5-1 and TRBJ1-1; 7 bases align to TRBD1. The CDR3 runs to 14 residues. Germline-derived CDR1 and CDR2 are SGHRS and YFSETQ. Trimming cost V 2 bases and J 0 bases; bases outside gene matches: 1. CDR3 sequence (DNA): TGCGCCAGCAGCTTCACAGGGGTGAACACTGAAGCTTTCTTT. Its protein product is CASSFTGVNTEAFF.